A single sample gave rise to the 25 T cell receptor beta chains below, sequenced in a study of technical replicates of blood from several donors. Data came from immunoSEQ multiplex PCR; TCRdb stores just in-frame clones and leaves some out. The sample carries 87,000 or so clones, roughly nine tenths recorded once. Sequenced input: T cells isolated from PBMCs. All receptors come from a human donor in good health.

The V and J genes are TRBV7-9 and TRBJ2-3, with 8 positions matching TRBD2. V dropped 5 bases and J dropped 5; count of bases not matched to a gene: 6. In germline, CDR1 is SEHNR, CDR2 FQNEAQ (reference sequence). The CDR3 has 14 amino acids. CDR3 protein: CASSTVGGVDTQYF. The CDR3 coding sequence is TGTGCCAGCAGCACGGTCGGGGGGGTAGATACGCAGTATTTT.

The chain combines TRBV19 with TRBJ1-3; the D gene is possibly TRBD1 (5 bases). Germline CDR1 LNHDA, CDR2 SQIVND (reference sequence). The CDR3 has 12 amino acids. The CDR3 region is CGVGRAGNTIYF. The CDR3 coding sequence is TGTGGAGTAGGCAGGGCTGGAAACACCATATATTTT.

This clone was seen only once. CDR3 bases: TGTGCCAGCAGCCGAAGTGGGACACGGTACAATGAGCAGTTCTTC. Amino acids: CASSRSGTRYNEQFF. The chain is built from TRBV5-4 and TRBJ2-1, with D possibly TRBD1 on 6 matching bases. V was trimmed by 4 bases and J by 4 bases, leaving 15 bases between them. Germline V CDR1 and CDR2: SGHNT, YYREEE (reference sequence). The CDR3 has 15 amino acids.

The J gene is TRBJ2-7, the V gene TRBV5-1; 7 bases agree with TRBD2. CDR1 and CDR2 (germline): SGHRS, YFSETQ. The CDR3 spans 15 residues. Trimming cost V 4 bases and J 2 bases; bases outside gene matches: 9. The CDR3 reads CASSQRGAGAYEQYF. CDR3 DNA sequence: TGCGCCAGCAGCCAGCGGGGTGCGGGGGCCTACGAGCAGTACTTC.

The chain combines TRBV19 with TRBJ2-1; 13 bases match TRBD2. This CDR3 has 15 amino acids. Trimming at V came to 8 bases and at J to 6 bases, leaving 7 bases not matched to a gene. Germline V gene data show CDR1 as LNHDA and CDR2 as SQIVND (reference sequence). The CDR3 sequence is CASSLAGGPGNEQFF. The CDR3 DNA sequence: TGTGCCAGTTCACTAGCGGGAGGGCCAGGCAATGAGCAGTTCTTC.

This rearrangement joins TRBV5-1 to TRBJ1-5; the D gene is possibly TRBD1 (5 bases). The CDR3 has 14 amino acids. Germline-derived CDR1 and CDR2 are SGHRS and YFSETQ. V lost 0 bases and J lost 4, with 8 bases in between. For the CDR3, the DNA is TGCGCCAGCAGCTTGGGACAGCCTAATCAGCCCCAGCATTTT. Protein product: CASSLGQPNQPQHF.

The gene calls are TRBV7-9 and TRBJ1-4; 8 nucleotides match TRBD1. CDR1 and CDR2 from the germline V gene are SEHNR and FQNEAQ (reference sequence). Unmatched junction bases numbered 7, after V lost 5 bases and J lost 5 bases. This CDR3 spans 15 amino acids. The CDR3 reads CASSADRDSNEKLFF. CDR3 nucleotide sequence: TGTGCCAGCAGCGCGGACAGGGATTCAAATGAAAAACTGTTTTTT.

The V gene is TRBV7-3, the J gene TRBJ1-2; D uncertain. This CDR3 has 13 amino acids. Trimming took 5 bases from V and 8 from J, leaving 15 bases between them. Looked up from germline, CDR1 is SGHTA and CDR2 is FQGTGA. Written as DNA, the CDR3 is TGTGCCAGCAGCCCAGTGGTAGGAGGCGGCTACACCTTC. Protein product: CASSPVVGGGYTF.

The chain joins TRBV5-1 to TRBJ2-5; D is possibly TRBD1 (6 bases). The germline V and J ends were trimmed by 6 bases and 2 bases, with 14 bases remaining between them. The CDR3 covers 14 residues. Germline V gives CDR1 SGHRS, CDR2 YFSETQ. CDR3 in amino acids: CASKGQNSQETQYF. CDR3 DNA: TGCGCCAGCAAGGGACAAAACTCTCAAGAGACCCAGTACTTC.

The chain employs TRBV30 and TRBJ2-7, with unresolved D. Germline CDR1 is GTSNPN and CDR2 is SVGIG (reference sequence). The CDR3 sequence is 11 residues long. V was pared by 1 base and J by 4 bases, with 5 bases between. CDR3 sequence (DNA): TGTGCCTGGAGTGAGGAGTACGAGCAGTACTTC. Translation gives CAWSEEYEQYF.

This chain joins TRBV9 and TRBJ2-5; TRBD1 agrees at 9 bases. With V trimmed by 4 bases and J by 2 bases, 6 bases remained unmatched. The CDR3 is 15 amino acids. CDR1 SGDLS and CDR2 YYNGEE come from the germline V gene. CDR3 sequence: CASSYRGLRQETQYF. The CDR3 region has the DNA TGTGCCAGCAGCTACAGGGGGCTGCGTCAAGAGACCCAGTACTTC. Together with reference TRBV9 and TRBJ2-5, the CDR3 gives the full variable domain: DSGVTQTPKHLITATGQRVTLRCSPRSGDLSVYWYQQSLDQGLQFLIQYYNGEERAKGNILERFSAQQFPDLHSELNLSSLELGDSALYFCASSYRGLRQETQYFGPGTRLLVL.

This chain uses TRBV5-1 with TRBJ2-7; TRBD2 might be the D (5 bases). V was pared by 2 bases and J by 5 bases, with 11 bases between. The germline CDR1 and CDR2 sequences are SGHRS and YFSETQ. The CDR3 sequence is 13 residues long. The CDR3 DNA follows: TGCGCCAGCAGCTTAGCCCTCGGGGACGAGCAGTACTTC. Protein sequence: CASSLALGDEQYF. Full variable domain (remainder filled in from reference TRBV5-1 and TRBJ2-7): KAGVTQTPRYLIKTRGQQVTLSCSPISGHRSVSWYQQTPGQGLQFLFEYFSETQRNKGNFPGRFSGRQFSNSRSEMNVSTLELGDSALYLCASSLALGDEQYFGPGTRLTVT.

The V and J genes are TRBV27 and TRBJ1-1; D gene ambiguous. This CDR3 region has 14 residues. Germline-derived CDR1 and CDR2 are MNHEY and SMNVEV (reference sequence). Trimming stripped 2 bases from V and 7 bases from J, with 14 bases between. For the CDR3, the DNA is TGTGCCAGCAGTTTACTGGGAGATATTAGTGAAGCTTTCTTT. It is translated as CASSLLGDISEAFF.

This clone was seen a few times. The chain joins TRBV9 to TRBJ2-7; 7 positions match TRBD2. The ends lost 1 base at V and 7 bases at J; junction bases unmatched: 11. Germline CDR1 and CDR2: SGDLS and YYNGEE. The CDR3 covers 15 residues. Here the CDR3 reads CASSVFEGGPGEQYF. The CDR3 DNA is TGTGCCAGCAGCGTATTCGAGGGAGGGCCCGGGGAGCAGTACTTC. Supplemented by reference TRBV9 and TRBJ2-7, the full variable domain reads DSGVTQTPKHLITATGQRVTLRCSPRSGDLSVYWYQQSLDQGLQFLIQYYNGEERAKGNILERFSAQQFPDLHSELNLSSLELGDSALYFCASSVFEGGPGEQYFGPGTRLTVT.

The chain carries TRBV6-1 and TRBJ1-5, with D uncertain. CDR3 length: 13 amino acids. In germline, CDR1 is MNHNS, CDR2 SASEGT. V was trimmed by 8 bases and J by 2 bases, leaving 10 bases between them. As DNA, the CDR3 is TGTGCCAGCGGTGTGGAGCGCAATCAGCCCCAGCATTTT. Translated: CASGVERNQPQHF.

This clone was seen a handful of times. V usage is TRBV28 and J usage is TRBJ1-1, with unresolved D. The CDR3 sequence is 12 residues long. Germline CDR1 MDHEN, CDR2 SYDVKM. V lost 2 bases and J lost 7, with 8 bases in between. Written as DNA, the CDR3 is TGTGCCAGCAGTTTACGTCAGGTTGAAGCTTTCTTT. Translated, it gives CASSLRQVEAFF.

The chain recombines TRBV19 with TRBJ2-3, with 16 positions matching TRBD2. CDR1 and CDR2 (germline): LNHDA, SQIVND (reference sequence). The CDR3 length is 17 residues. Trimming took 7 bases from V and 5 from J; bases not matched to a gene: 9. The DNA for the CDR3 is TGTGCCAGTAACCTCCCGGGACTAGCGGGAGGGAAAGATACGCAGTATTTT. Its protein product is CASNLPGLAGGKDTQYF.

This clone was seen once. The CDR3 nucleotides read TGCGCCAGCACTATAACAGGGGATAGCACAGATACGCAGTATTTT. Protein: CASTITGDSTDTQYF. The rearrangement uses TRBV4-1 and TRBJ2-3; 7 bases fit TRBD1. J gave up 0 bases and V 7 bases, and 7 bases lay outside the gene matches. The CDR3 runs to 15 residues. The germline CDR1 and CDR2 sequences are MGHRA and YSYEKL.

V gene TRBV19 combines with J gene TRBJ1-1; D is perhaps TRBD1 (6 bases). This CDR3 contains 13 residues. V lost 4 bases and J 1 base, leaving 7 bases between the germline ends. Germline V gives CDR1 LNHDA, CDR2 SQIVND (reference sequence). CDR3 nucleotides: TGTGCCAGTAGTAAGACAGGGAACACTGAAGCTTTCTTT. The encoded protein is CASSKTGNTEAFF.

This clone was observed a few times. The rearrangement joins TRBV30 to TRBJ1-1, with D unclear. Trimming shortened V by 2 bases and J by 8 bases, and 6 bases separated the two germline ends. Germline V lookup: CDR1 GTSNPN, CDR2 SVGIG (reference sequence). The CDR3 is 10 amino acids. The CDR3 reads CAWSSVEAFF. The CDR3 DNA reads TGTGCCTGGAGTTCGGTGGAAGCTTTCTTT.

This chain links TRBV15 with TRBJ2-7, with 9 positions matching TRBD1. CDR1 and CDR2 (germline): LNHNV, YYDKDF (reference sequence). V lost 5 bases and J lost 3; bases outside the gene matches: 5. CDR3 size: 14 residues. The CDR3 DNA reads as TGTGCCACCAGCGGGACAGGGAAGAACTACGAGCAGTACTTC. Protein: CATSGTGKNYEQYF.

The genes are TRBV7-2 and TRBJ1-1, with a possible D match to TRBD1 (5 bases). The CDR3 totals 13 residues. V was cut by 5 bases and J by 7 bases, with 14 bases left in between. Germline V gene lookup returns CDR1 SGHTA and CDR2 FQGNSA. CDR3 sequence: CASSRAQGYEAFF. The CDR3 nucleotides read TGTGCCAGCAGCCGAGCCCAGGGATATGAAGCTTTCTTT.

This clone showed up just once. The chain is built from TRBV7-9 and TRBJ2-1; 8 nucleotides agree with TRBD2. V lost 3 bases to trimming and J lost 5 bases; unmatched junction nucleotides: 6. The CDR3 runs 15 residues. The germline V gene has CDR1 SEHNR and CDR2 FQNEAQ (reference sequence). CDR3 bases: TGTGCCAGCAGCTTCAGCGGGGGAAGGGACAATGAGCAGTTCTTC. Residues: CASSFSGGRDNEQFF.

This clone was recorded only once. The chain uses TRBV2 and TRBJ1-2; possibly TRBD1 for D (6 bases). Germline CDR1 and CDR2: SNHLY and FYNNEI. V was shortened by 2 bases and J by 8 bases, with 18 bases between the two germline ends. The CDR3 runs 15 residues. The CDR3 nucleotides are TGTGCCAGCAGTGAAATCCCTGGCGGGGGCTGGGGCTACACCTTC. Translated: CASSEIPGGGWGYTF.

The rearrangement uses TRBV11-2 and TRBJ2-1; the match to TRBD2 covers 9 bases. The CDR3 has 17 amino acids. V dropped 4 bases and J dropped 5; count of bases not matched to a gene: 12. Germline V gene data show CDR1 as SGHAT and CDR2 as FQNNGV. CDR3 in amino acids: CASSSESPGLAHNEQFF. In DNA, the CDR3 is TGTGCCAGCAGCTCGGAATCCCCGGGACTAGCCCACAATGAGCAGTTCTTC.